This T cell receptor (beta chain) stems from a study of cytomegalovirus exposure and HLA in healthy donors. The overall study: Later analysis reported that the 95 to 150 validation repertoires shared the platform of the roughly 710 first-cohort repertoires.

Study outcomes and limitations: Both high specificity and high sensitivity reportedly marked the classifier's diagnosis of cytomegalovirus status. Most TCRs appeared rarely, but some public TCRs recurred in many donors. The listing of 150 to 200 TCR beta chains classed them as cytomegalovirus-associated.

Germline V CDR1 and CDR2: SGDLS, YYNGEE. The ends lost 4 bases at V and 8 bases at J; junction bases unmatched: 8. There are 13 residues in the CDR3. As to this clone: Its antigen remains unidentified.

TCRdb's copy holds only in-frame clones and misses some; the assay was immunoSEQ multiplex PCR. Of about 190,000 clones detected, roughly 88% appear once; the ten largest clones hold more than 1.2%. Sequenced material: PBMCs. This TCR came from a woman between 18 and 29 years old in good health and CMV-seronegative. This chain links TRBV9 with TRBJ1-1, with 7 bases lining up with TRBD1. Here the CDR3 DNA reads TGTGCCAGCAGCCCCCGCACAGGGGCCGAAGCTTTCTTT. It codes for CASSPRTGAEAFF. Variable domain in full (rest from reference TRBV9 and TRBJ1-1): DSGVTQTPKHLITATGQRVTLRCSPRSGDLSVYWYQQSLDQGLQFLIQYYNGEERAKGNILERFSAQQFPDLHSELNLSSLELGDSALYFCASSPRTGAEAFFGQGTRLTVV.